The 21 T cell receptor beta chains given below trace back to one sample, sequenced in a study of CXCR3-negative and CXCR3-positive naive CD8 T cells. 5' RACE that incorporated UMI labels was used to prepare the TRB cDNA libraries. TCRdb re-analyzed the 5' RACE reads; it lists each CDR3 protein once, without DNA. Its listing shows under 110,000 distinct CDR3 sequences. Study conclusions and caveats: TRB CDR3 hydrophobicity was greater in CXCR3-positive naive cells than in CXCR3-negative naive cells.

Their recognized antigens are unknown. Source material: naive CXCR3+ CD8+ T cells from blood. The subset here: CD45RO-CCR7+CD27+CD95- naive CD8+ T cells expressing CXCR3 (TNR3+). The receptors were gathered from a human donor in good health. Some clones in this sample may be carry-over from other donors' samples.

The genes are TRBV5-1 and TRBJ2-5. This CDR3 has 14 amino acids. Germline CDR1 and CDR2: SGHRS and YFSETQ. CDR3 region: CASSLESSQETQYF.

V usage is TRBV12-3 or TRBV12-4 and J usage is TRBJ2-7; TCRdb's D gene call, TRBD1, goes unchecked for lack of DNA. The CDR3 extends over 13 amino acids. CDR3 amino acids: CASTPSVAAEQYF.

The V gene is TRBV14, the J gene TRBJ2-7; TCRdb designates TRBD1, a call that cannot be tested without DNA. This CDR3 is built from 14 residues. Germline V gives CDR1 SGHDN, CDR2 FVKESK. CDR3 in amino acids: CASSQGLGDYEQYF.

The chain uses TRBV6-5 and TRBJ2-5; TCRdb's D call, TRBD2, is unchecked because there is no DNA. In germline, CDR1 is MNHEY, CDR2 SVGAGI. This CDR3 has 15 residues. This CDR3 reads CASSLGLLTRETQYF.

The CDR3 loop reads CASSLGTVNSPLHF. This sequence joins TRBV7-9 and TRBJ1-6. The V gene's germline CDR1 is SEHNR and CDR2 FQNEAQ (reference sequence). The CDR3 is 14 amino acids. The variable domain in full, with the rest retrieved from reference TRBV7-9 and TRBJ1-6, is DTGVSQNPRHKITKRGQNVTFRCDPISEHNRLYWYRQTLGQGPEFLTYFQNEAQLEKSRLLSDRFSAERPKGSFSTLEIQRTEQGDSAMYLCASSLGTVNSPLHFGNGTRLTVT.

This chain links TRBV29-1 with TRBJ1-2; the D call of TRBD1 rests on TCRdb alone, since no DNA is present to check it. This CDR3 contains 13 residues. Germline V gene data show CDR1 as SQVTM and CDR2 as ANQGSEA. CDR3 sequence: CSVQDRGYYGYTF.

This chain links TRBV7-9 with TRBJ1-2; TCRdb lists TRBD1, though no DNA is available to test this call. The CDR3 extends over 13 amino acids. Germline assignment: CDR1 SEHNR and CDR2 FQNEAQ (reference sequence). CDR3 sequence reads: CASSLGQGDGYTF.

The chain combines TRBV3-1 with TRBJ1-4; TCRdb picks TRBD1, but there is no DNA to check that call. The CDR3 sequence is 14 residues long. Germline loops: CDR1 LGHDT, CDR2 YNNKEL (reference sequence). CDR3 amino acids: CASTRDEGNEKLFF.

The chain combines TRBV28 with TRBJ2-5; no DNA is available, so the TRBD2 call from TCRdb remains unchecked. The germline gives CDR1 MDHEN, CDR2 SYDVKM. This CDR3 comprises 16 residues. This chain's CDR3 is CASSPITLDGQETQYF.

The chain employs TRBV7-9 and TRBJ2-7; TCRdb's D call, TRBD1, is unchecked because there is no DNA. Germline-derived CDR1 and CDR2 are SEHNR and FQNEAQ (reference sequence). The CDR3 runs 16 residues. CDR3 loop: CASSPQLGPNTYEQYF.

This sequence joins TRBV7-9 and TRBJ2-7; absent DNA, TCRdb's TRBD1 call cannot be checked. Germline CDR1 SEHNR, CDR2 FQNEAQ (reference sequence). CDR3 length: 13 residues. The CDR3 protein is CASSHPAGVEQYF.

This chain uses TRBV12-3 or TRBV12-4 with TRBJ2-7. This CDR3 has 15 residues. The CDR3 is CASSFQWSNPYEQYF.

The rearrangement uses TRBV11-2 and TRBJ2-1. The CDR3 is made up of 12 amino acids. Germline V gene lookup returns CDR1 SGHAT and CDR2 FQNNGV. CDR3 sequence reads: CASSSPTNEQFF.

The chain employs TRBV7-8 and TRBJ2-1; TCRdb's assignment of TRBD1 cannot be checked, as there is no DNA. The length of the CDR3 is 19 residues. Germline V gene sequence: CDR1 SGHVS, CDR2 FQNEAQ. The CDR3 here is CASSLKVWQGISSYNEQFF.

This rearrangement joins TRBV29-1 to TRBJ1-1. CDR3 length equals 12 residues. Germline loops: CDR1 SQVTM, CDR2 ANQGSEA. The CDR3 protein is CSVDARRDEAFF.

The V and J genes are TRBV4-1 and TRBJ2-7; TCRdb's D call of TRBD1 is untestable without DNA. CDR1 is MGHRA, CDR2 YSYEKL, per germline. This CDR3 is 14 amino acids long. The CDR3 sequence is CASSPLGTSDEQYF.

This chain uses TRBV29-1 with TRBJ1-1. Per the germline V gene, CDR1 is SQVTM and CDR2 is ANQGSEA. The CDR3 runs to 12 residues. CDR3 loop: CSVDNMNTEAFF. Looking up the rest from reference TRBV29-1 and TRBJ1-1 gives the full variable domain: SAVISQKPSRDICQRGTSLTIQCQVDSQVTMMFWYRQQPGQSLTLIATANQGSEATYESGFVIDKFPISRPNLTFSTLTVSNMSPEDSSIYLCSVDNMNTEAFFGQGTRLTVV.

The V call is TRBV20-1, the J call TRBJ2-7; the D call of TRBD2 rests on TCRdb alone, since no DNA is present to check it. This CDR3 spans 13 amino acids. CDR1 is DFQATT, CDR2 SNEGSKA, per germline (reference sequence). CDR3 sequence reads: CSARDALPYEQYF.

V gene TRBV20-1 combines with J gene TRBJ2-1; without DNA, the TCRdb call of TRBD2 cannot be checked. Germline CDR1 DFQATT, CDR2 SNEGSKA (reference sequence). The CDR3 is made up of 12 amino acids. The CDR3 sequence is CSARFQGGEQFF.

This sequence joins TRBV7-3 and TRBJ1-1. CDR1 and CDR2 from the germline V gene are SGHTA and FQGTGA. The CDR3 spans 15 residues. The CDR3 loop is CASSFTPGGNTEAFF.

V gene TRBV7-9 combines with J gene TRBJ2-7; the TCRdb D gene call, TRBD1, has no DNA to confirm it. CDR1 and CDR2 from the germline V gene are SEHNR and FQNEAQ (reference sequence). This CDR3 is 16 amino acids long. CDR3 region: CASSQPGQGLTYEQYF.